This entry is about one T cell receptor (beta chain). Antigen: not known. The data derive from a study of PD-1 blockade in classical Hodgkin lymphoma. Study results and limitations: It was reported that newly diagnosed patients had less baseline TCR diversity than healthy donors. Prior therapy or disease activity may underlie the repertoire differences, whose causes remain undefined.

The V gene lost 6 bases and the J gene lost 2 bases, with 7 bases spanning the gap. The V gene's germline CDR1 is MDHEN and CDR2 SYDVKM. The CDR3 loop spans 12 amino acids. This sample's time point: newly diagnosed, previously untreated cHL patient sample. Magnetic negative selection served to purify CD4+ T cells out of PBMCs that had been thawed. Clones were sequenced by immunoSEQ multiplex PCR, and TCRdb holds only the in-frame ones, with some missing. The data hold 25,000 to 35,000 clones, with less than 90% observed a single time. This TCR derives from a human donor with classical Hodgkin lymphoma. This sequence joins TRBV28 and TRBJ1-2; D remains ambiguous. The material sequenced was CD4+ T cells from blood. CDR3 region: CASRGFNYGYTF. DNA of the CDR3: TGTGCCAGCAGGGGGTTCAACTATGGCTACACCTTC.